This TCR beta chain comes out of a study of T cells after yellow fever vaccination. General study results and limits: There was a possibility that FACS-sorted repertoires contained abundant clonotypes contaminating from the bulk population.

The 5'RACE template-switching step produced TCR cDNA and added a universal primer site and UMIs. In TCRdb, the 5' RACE reads were re-called with MiXCR into one record per CDR3 protein. Of about 350,000 distinct CDR3 sequences in the sample, about an eighth were seen once. Comment on this clonotype: Its specificity is unknown.

CDR1 is LGHDT, CDR2 YNNKEL, per germline (reference sequence). Trimming pared 8 bases from V and 7 bases from J, leaving 11 bases between. The CDR3 runs 11 residues. The origin of this receptor is a man aged 18 to 29 who received the YFV17D yellow fever vaccine. The chain links TRBV3-1 to TRBJ1-2, with a tentative D call TRBD1 (6 bases). Sequences were derived from CD4+ T cells sorted from PBMCs, sampled 15 days after the yellow fever booster vaccination. For the CDR3, the DNA is TGTGCCAGCGGGGGGGCTCTTGGCTACACCTTC. Translation gives CASGGALGYTF.